This T cell receptor (beta chain) was sequenced during a study of blood T cell repertoires in COVID-19. On the study more broadly: Samples taken during acute and convalescent COVID-19 were collected in the United States, Italy and Spain.

Original data processing: Amplification of reference gene primers provided the estimated nucleated cell counts. Clones were sequenced by immunoSEQ multiplex PCR, and TCRdb holds only the in-frame ones, with some missing. V and J calls and clone size follow that table, whereas D and trimming were derived from the DNA. The sample comprises approximately 46,000 clones, about 90% of which are singletons, and roughly 6% rests with the top ten. This clone came up once. Germline V gives CDR1 LGHNT, CDR2 FRNRAP. The CDR3 spans 14 residues. V lost 3 bases, J lost 8 bases, and 14 bases lay in between. Sequencing was done on a sample of peripheral blood. The TCR originated in a man in his sixties or seventies with active COVID-19. The chain recombines TRBV12-5 with TRBJ2-1; D remains unclear. The CDR3 nucleotides are TGTGCTAGTGGTTTTGGTCTTTCAAGCGATGAGCAGTTCTTC. Its translation is CASGFGLSSDEQFF. The complete variable domain, with remaining parts taken from reference TRBV12-5 and TRBJ2-1, reads DARVTQTPRHKVTEMGQEVTMRCQPILGHNTVFWYRQTMMQGLELLAYFRNRAPLDDSGMPKDRFSAEMPDATLATLKIQPSEPRDSAVYFCASGFGLSSDEQFFGPGTRLTVL.